Listed below are T cell receptor beta chains from one sample, sequenced in a study of blood T cell repertoires in COVID-19. The table came from immunoSEQ multiplex PCR; TCRdb's copy has only in-frame clones and leaves some out. The data contain about 440,000 clones, approximately 90% of them seen just once; the ten biggest clones take up 10% to 15%. The sequenced sample was peripheral blood. Every receptor here comes from a woman aged 50 to 60 with COVID-19, enrolled during active disease. Each CDR3 is given with its conserved first and last residue. Fields, in order: V gene, J gene, CDR3 length, clone size, D gene, CDR3 DNA, CDR3 protein. D genes are given only for firm matches. Clone size is stated in some rows and not others, as once, few, many or a class when expanded.

V gene: TRBV29-1; J gene: TRBJ1-4; CDR3 length: 13; clone size: few; D gene: TRBD1; CDR3 DNA: TGCAGCGTAGCTGACAGGGAGCAAGAAAAACTGTTTTTT; CDR3 protein: CSVADREQEKLFF
V gene: TRBV24-1; J gene: TRBJ1-5; CDR3 length: 15; clone size: few; D gene: -; CDR3 DNA: TGTGCCACCAGTGATTCAGACTTTAGCAATCAGCCCCAGCATTTT; CDR3 protein: CATSDSDFSNQPQHF
V gene: TRBV3-1/TRBV3-2; J gene: TRBJ2-1; CDR3 length: 16; clone size: -; D gene: -; CDR3 DNA: TGTGCCAGCAGCCAAGTTCTAGCCCCTAGCTACAATGAGCAGTTCTTC; CDR3 protein: CASSQVLAPSYNEQFF
V gene: TRBV2; J gene: TRBJ1-4; CDR3 length: 12; clone size: -; D gene: -; CDR3 DNA: TGTGCCAGCATAAGAGCTAATGAAAAACTGTTTTTT; CDR3 protein: CASIRANEKLFF
V gene: TRBV6-5; J gene: TRBJ2-7; CDR3 length: 15; clone size: -; D gene: TRBD1; CDR3 DNA: TGTGCCAGCAGTAGGGTAACCGGGACAGATGACGAGCAGTACTTC; CDR3 protein: CASSRVTGTDDEQYF
V gene: TRBV6-6; J gene: TRBJ2-5; CDR3 length: 12; clone size: -; D gene: -; CDR3 DNA: TGTGCCAGCAGTTACAGGGGAGAGACCCAGTACTTC; CDR3 protein: CASSYRGETQYF
V gene: TRBV11-2; J gene: TRBJ2-3; CDR3 length: 16; clone size: -; D gene: TRBD1; CDR3 DNA: TGTGCCAGCAGCTGGCGACAGGGGTTTGGGACAGATACGCAGTATTTT; CDR3 protein: CASSWRQGFGTDTQYF
V gene: TRBV7-6; J gene: TRBJ1-6; CDR3 length: 15; clone size: -; D gene: -; CDR3 DNA: TGTGCCAGCAGCTTCAGGTCCAGAGCTAATTCACCCCTCCACTTT; CDR3 protein: CASSFRSRANSPLHF
V gene: TRBV5-1; J gene: TRBJ2-7; CDR3 length: 14; clone size: -; D gene: -; CDR3 DNA: TGCGCCAGCAGCTTGGGCGGGTCCTCCTACGAGCAGTACTTC; CDR3 protein: CASSLGGSSYEQYF
V gene: TRBV5-1; J gene: TRBJ1-1; CDR3 length: 15; clone size: once; D gene: -; CDR3 DNA: TGCGCCAGCAGCTTGTTGCAGGGCCAGAACACTGAAGCTTTCTTT; CDR3 protein: CASSLLQGQNTEAFF
V gene: TRBV4-2; J gene: TRBJ1-1; CDR3 length: 14; clone size: -; D gene: TRBD1; CDR3 DNA: TGTGCCAGCAGCCCGCGACAGGGGGCCACTGAAGCTTTCTTT; CDR3 protein: CASSPRQGATEAFF
V gene: TRBV3-1/TRBV3-2; J gene: TRBJ2-3; CDR3 length: 14; clone size: -; D gene: TRBD1; CDR3 DNA: TGTGCCAGCAGCCGGGACAGGGCGGCAGATACGCAGTATTTT; CDR3 protein: CASSRDRAADTQYF
V gene: TRBV28; J gene: TRBJ1-1; CDR3 length: 15; clone size: -; D gene: -; CDR3 DNA: TGTGCCAGCAGTTTATCCGGGGACACGGACACTGAAGCTTTCTTT; CDR3 protein: CASSLSGDTDTEAFF
V gene: TRBV27; J gene: TRBJ1-5; CDR3 length: 15; clone size: -; D gene: -; CDR3 DNA: TGTGCCAGCGGCTCAACACCTTATAGCAATCAGCCCCAGCATTTT; CDR3 protein: CASGSTPYSNQPQHF
V gene: TRBV7-2; J gene: TRBJ2-3; CDR3 length: 16; clone size: -; D gene: TRBD2; CDR3 DNA: TGTGCCAGCAGCCGCCCCGGGACTAGCATCGCAGATACGCAGTATTTT; CDR3 protein: CASSRPGTSIADTQYF
V gene: TRBV5-8; J gene: TRBJ1-1; CDR3 length: 12; clone size: -; D gene: -; CDR3 DNA: TGTGCCAGCAGCCTAGGAAGAACTGAAGCTTTCTTT; CDR3 protein: CASSLGRTEAFF
V gene: TRBV29-1; J gene: TRBJ2-7; CDR3 length: 13; clone size: -; D gene: TRBD1; CDR3 DNA: TGCAGCGTTCCGGGACAGGGGGATTACGAGCAGTACTTC; CDR3 protein: CSVPGQGDYEQYF
V gene: TRBV15; J gene: TRBJ1-3; CDR3 length: 16; clone size: -; D gene: -; CDR3 DNA: TGTGCCACCAGCAGAGACGTCGGGGACTCTGGAAACACCATATATTTT; CDR3 protein: CATSRDVGDSGNTIYF
V gene: TRBV7-3; J gene: TRBJ2-3; CDR3 length: 14; clone size: few; D gene: -; CDR3 DNA: TGTGCCAGCAGCTTAGACAGCCTCACAGATACGCAGTATTTT; CDR3 protein: CASSLDSLTDTQYF
V gene: TRBV5-4; J gene: TRBJ1-4; CDR3 length: 16; clone size: -; D gene: TRBD1; CDR3 DNA: TGTGCCAGCAGCCCGGACAGGGGGCCAACTAATGAAAAACTGTTTTTT; CDR3 protein: CASSPDRGPTNEKLFF
V gene: TRBV18; J gene: TRBJ1-1; CDR3 length: 16; clone size: few; D gene: TRBD1; CDR3 DNA: TGTGCCAGCTCCCAGGAACAGGGGGCTGAGAACACTGAAGCTTTCTTT; CDR3 protein: CASSQEQGAENTEAFF
V gene: TRBV15; J gene: TRBJ2-5; CDR3 length: 15; clone size: -; D gene: -; CDR3 DNA: TGTGCCACCAGCAGAGGGGGGGGCCCGGGGGAGACCCAGTACTTC; CDR3 protein: CATSRGGGPGETQYF
V gene: TRBV30; J gene: TRBJ2-1; CDR3 length: 12; clone size: -; D gene: -; CDR3 DNA: TGTGCCTGGAGTGTAGAACCCGGCGGGCAGTTCTTC; CDR3 protein: CAWSVEPGGQFF
V gene: TRBV7-3; J gene: TRBJ2-1; CDR3 length: 14; clone size: few; D gene: -; CDR3 DNA: TGTGCCAGCAGCCGGGAAGCCCCCGGGAATGAGCAGTTCTTC; CDR3 protein: CASSREAPGNEQFF
V gene: TRBV19; J gene: TRBJ1-2; CDR3 length: 12; clone size: -; D gene: -; CDR3 DNA: TGTGCCAGCTCGAGACAGAGCTATGGCTACACCTTC; CDR3 protein: CASSRQSYGYTF
V gene: TRBV19; J gene: TRBJ2-4; CDR3 length: 18; clone size: -; D gene: TRBD2; CDR3 DNA: TGTGCCAGTAGCCAGACGGGGACTAGCGAACCAGCCAAAAACATTCAGTACTTC; CDR3 protein: CASSQTGTSEPAKNIQYF
V gene: TRBV5-4; J gene: TRBJ2-2; CDR3 length: 16; clone size: -; D gene: TRBD2; CDR3 DNA: TGTGCCAGCAGCTCGGGGGGGCAGGGGCGCACCGGGGAGCTGTTTTTT; CDR3 protein: CASSSGGQGRTGELFF